The T cell receptor (beta chain) described here comes from a study of blood T cell repertoires in COVID-19 (dated by TCRdb to about 2020). With regard to the full study: Samples from collaborators originated in the United States, Italy and Spain and spanned both the acute and convalescent phases of COVID-19. The samples were drawn from the first 160 participants of the ongoing ImmuneRACE study and from 1,254 subjects provided by 6 global collaborators. The material from the prospective study consisted of cDNA or gDNA derived from T cells, B-cell-depleted T cells, or PBMCs. Where available, HLA class I and class II types were obtained from metadata supplied by the sample provider rather than from assay-based typing. The repertoires were made available in a free public database intended to serve as a resource for research on the immune response to SARS-CoV-2. The sample metadata nearly always contained a de-identified subject ID, COVID-19 status, age in years and sex. Deeply sampled blood TCRbeta repertoires from subjects exposed to, actively infected with, or recovered from COVID-19 were included in the dataset.

In regard to this clone: Its antigen remains unidentified. No base-level quality is on record; no much larger clone is a single base apart.

At one collaborating source in Seattle, patients were enrolled during active infection and were followed longitudinally through the course of disease. Whole blood was collected in K2EDTA tubes by collaborating institutions according to the institutions' own protocols. For TCRbeta analysis, collaborator samples were shipped as frozen whole blood, as isolated PBMCs, or as DNA extracted from either sample type. Compared with germline, V lacks 3 bases and J lacks 1 base; bases without a gene match: 0. Taken from cysteine to phenylalanine, the CDR3 has 14 residues. Just the 42-base CDR3 DNA is kept, in frame starting at base 1. The germline V gene yields SGHTS for CDR1 and YDEGEE for CDR2. Points the paper makes about the study in general: Clinical and demographic metadata were provided uncurated, with the amount varying by source and participant.

TCRbeta CDR3 regions were amplified from genomic DNA by means of the immunoSEQ Assay, a bias-controlled multiplex PCR. In the authors' own workflow: The number of nucleated cells in each sample was estimated by amplification of reference gene primers within the assay. Sequence reads were collapsed and filtered to measure the absolute abundance of every unique TCRbeta CDR3 rearrangement. Productive Simpson clonality was computed per sample as the square root of Simpson's diversity index over productive rearrangements. In its TCRdb copy, this immuneACCESS table keeps in-frame sequences only and misses some clones. Where compared with another copy, unresolved V genes explain less than half of these, and the others have no known cause. For V, J and clone size, that table is used; D and trimming come from the DNA. Present in this sample are approximately 350,000 clones, more than 75% of which were seen just once. About 6% of the sample rests with the top ten.

The sequenced sample consisted of peripheral blood. This TCR came from a woman in her forties or fifties with COVID-19, enrolled during active disease. The rearranged segments are TRBV5-8 and TRBJ1-1, with 10 bases matching TRBD1. The encoded CDR3 is CASSWTGGNTEAFF. The nucleotide sequence reads TGTGCCAGCAGCTGGACAGGGGGGAACACTGAAGCTTTCTTT.